This TCR beta chain was captured in a study of blood T cells in healthy people across ages. Findings and limits, study-wide: Getting older went along with TCR beta diversity per million T cells dropping roughly linearly.

The length of the CDR3 is 13 residues. V gave up 5 bases and J gave up 11 bases; unmatched junction bases: 5. The germline V gene encodes CDR1 MNHEY and CDR2 SVGEGT. Through a sample-barcoded 5' primer and a J-beta primer mix, a second PCR was run for roughly 7 to 11 cycles. From the 5' RACE reads, TCRdb called clonotypes with MiXCR, one entry per CDR3 protein. The table has some 760,000 distinct CDR3 sequences, roughly 25% seen once. A word on this clonotype: Its antigen remains unidentified.

This sample was shared with a second study, whose subject was T cells of mothers and their children.

The sequenced sample consisted of blood. The TCR originated in a boy aged 10-17 years in good health. The chain recombines TRBV6-2 or TRBV6-3 with TRBJ2-5, with 13 bases aligning to TRBD2. The CDR3 sequence is CASSPGLAGSQYF. The CDR3, as DNA: TGTGCCAGCAGTCCGGGACTAGCGGGATCACAGTACTTC.